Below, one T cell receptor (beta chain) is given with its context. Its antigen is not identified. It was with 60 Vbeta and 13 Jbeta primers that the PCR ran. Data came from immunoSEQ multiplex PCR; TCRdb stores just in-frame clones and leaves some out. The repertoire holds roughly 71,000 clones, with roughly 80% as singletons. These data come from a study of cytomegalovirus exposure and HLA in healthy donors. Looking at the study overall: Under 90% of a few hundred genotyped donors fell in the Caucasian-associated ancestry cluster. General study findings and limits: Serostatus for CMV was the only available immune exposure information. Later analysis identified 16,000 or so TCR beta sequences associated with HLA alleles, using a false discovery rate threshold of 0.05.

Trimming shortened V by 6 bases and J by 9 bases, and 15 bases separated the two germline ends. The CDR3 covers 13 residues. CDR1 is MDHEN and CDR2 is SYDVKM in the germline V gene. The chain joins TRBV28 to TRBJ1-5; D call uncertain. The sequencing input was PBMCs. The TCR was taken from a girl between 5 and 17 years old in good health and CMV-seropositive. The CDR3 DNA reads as TGTGCCAGCAGCCCAGGCCTTTTTGGGCCCCAGCATTTT. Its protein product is CASSPGLFGPQHF.